The present T cell receptor (beta chain) was sequenced within a study of T cells in Graves' hyperthyroidism and ophthalmopathy. Germline V CDR1 and CDR2: LGHDT, YNNKEL (reference sequence). CDR3 length: 13 residues. The V end lost 2 bases, the J end lost 4 bases, and 6 bases lay between the germline ends. Study results and caveats: Most clonotypes that expanded in the thyroid above 0.001 also showed up in blood.

Patients aged 18 to 65 had newly diagnosed hyperthyroidism that had lasted under 2 months. Diagnosis rested on symptoms, serum thyroxine and TRAb, thyroid ultrasound, and orbital computed tomography. Template material for amplifying TCR beta CDR3 regions consisted of RNA transcripts. The study used the HTBI primer set for a first-round RT-PCR of the TCR CDR3. TCRdb itself ran the multiplex PCR reads through MiXCR, one entry per CDR3 protein. Among approximately 28,000 distinct CDR3 sequences listed, less than 45% were seen once. Ten or more counts support this clonotype. Its antigen remains unidentified.

Input material: blood. The chain couples TRBV3-1 to TRBJ1-5; no clear D. This clonotype was obtained from a woman aged 30 to 39 with Graves' hyperthyroidism. CDR3 DNA: TGTGCCAGCAGCCAATATCGGAATCAGCCCCAGCATTTT. This encodes CASSQYRNQPQHF.